One sample yielded the 5 T cell receptor beta chains listed below, sequenced in a study of beta chain features in type 1 diabetes. Expressed TCRB transcripts got sequenced, as all isolated RNA was reverse transcribed. The data were produced by immunoSEQ multiplex PCR, yet TCRdb's version contains in-frame clones alone and is incomplete. The table has over 350,000 clones, roughly 15% seen once. Source material: naive CD4+ T cells from blood. These receptors were obtained from a young woman in good health.

This chain links TRBV28 with TRBJ2-7; possible D gene TRBD2, 6 bases. V was pared by 7 bases and J by 3 bases, with 13 bases between. The CDR3 totals 13 residues. CDR1 is MDHEN and CDR2 is SYDVKM in the germline V gene. The CDR3 loop is CASTNSGGYEQYF. CDR3 DNA: TGTGCCAGCACTAATAGCGGAGGCTACGAGCAGTACTTC.

This clone was seen at least ten times. The V gene is TRBV23-1, the J gene TRBJ1-2; 8 nucleotides line up with TRBD1. TRBV23-1 is an ORF; its function is uncertain. With V trimmed by 5 bases and J by 14 bases, 7 bases remained unmatched. This CDR3 region has 11 residues. CDR3: CASSGQGARTF. The CDR3 nucleotides read TGCGCCAGCAGTGGGCAGGGGGCGCGGACCTTC.

V usage is TRBV30 and J usage is TRBJ2-2; no definite D call. Germline CDR1 GTSNPN, CDR2 SVGIG (reference sequence). The CDR3 has 13 residues. The ends were cut back, 3 bases at V and 4 bases at J, with 9 bases in the middle. CDR3 nucleotides: TGTGCCTGGAGGTCTAGTACCACCGGGGAGCTGTTTTTT. As protein: CAWRSSTTGELFF.

In its sample, this clone was seen a few times. V is TRBV4-3 and J is TRBJ1-1; D may be TRBD1 (5 bases). Germline V lookup: CDR1 LGHNA, CDR2 YSLEER. V was shortened by 1 base and J by 1 base, with 13 bases between the two germline ends. CDR3 length: 16 amino acids. CDR3 DNA: TGCGCCAGCAGCCAAGGCGGGACTCAACCGAACACTGAAGCTTTCTTT. Encoded protein: CASSQGGTQPNTEAFF.

This chain connects TRBV5-1 to TRBJ2-1; TRBD1 is a possible D gene (6 bases). The V end lost 3 bases, the J end lost 7 bases, and 14 bases lay between the germline ends. The CDR3 is 14 amino acids. Germline-derived CDR1 and CDR2 are SGHRS and YFSETQ. In DNA, the CDR3 is TGCGCCAGCAGCTATACAGGGTTGGGTAATGAGCAGTTCTTC. Its protein is CASSYTGLGNEQFF.